These 19 T cell receptor beta chains were all obtained from the same sample, sequenced in a study of cytomegalovirus exposure and HLA in healthy donors. The PCR contained 60 Vbeta and 13 Jbeta primers. The table came from immunoSEQ multiplex PCR; TCRdb's copy has only in-frame clones and leaves some out. This table has around 150,000 clones, around four fifths appearing once. Material: PBMCs. Source of these receptors: a woman in her forties or fifties in good health and CMV-seropositive.

The chain carries TRBV27 and TRBJ2-7, with 12 positions matching TRBD1. The germline V gene encodes CDR1 MNHEY and CDR2 SMNVEV (reference sequence). Trimming cost V 4 bases and J 4 bases; bases outside gene matches: 5. CDR3 length: 15 residues. CDR3 nucleotide sequence: TGTGCCAGCAGTTACCGGGACAGGGGGCGATACGAGCAGTACTTC. The encoded protein is CASSYRDRGRYEQYF.

The table lists this clone with a few counts. The chain combines TRBV13 with TRBJ2-3, with 12 nucleotides matching TRBD2. This CDR3 region has 15 residues. V lost 5 bases, J lost 1 base, and 1 base stayed unmatched. Germline assignment: CDR1 PRHDT and CDR2 FYEKMQ (reference sequence). The CDR3: CASSRTSGGTDTQYF. The CDR3 DNA reads TGTGCCAGCAGCCGGACTAGCGGGGGCACAGATACGCAGTATTTT.

For this clone: Sequence at one end of the junction differs from germline and may be a read error. This sequence joins TRBV6-1 and TRBJ2-1; the D is unclear. The CDR3 is made up of 14 amino acids. Germline CDR1 MNHNS, CDR2 SASEGT. The CDR3, as DNA: TGTGCCGGCAGTTCACAGAGCTCCTACAATGAGCAGTTCTTC. Translation gives CAGSSQSSYNEQFF.

This rearrangement joins TRBV5-4 to TRBJ2-2; D remains ambiguous. The CDR3 sequence is 15 residues long. V dropped 7 bases and J dropped 5 bases, with 18 bases sitting between them. Germline loops: CDR1 SGHNT, CDR2 YYREEE (reference sequence). This chain's CDR3 is CASGSGTHPTGELFF. The CDR3 region has the DNA TGTGCCAGCGGATCAGGAACCCATCCTACCGGGGAGCTGTTTTTT.

A word on this clone: Without the conserved terminal phenylalanine or tryptophan, this CDR3 likely stems from a read error. The rearrangement uses TRBV5-1 and TRBJ1-2, with a possible D match to TRBD1 (6 bases). Trimming removed 0 bases at V and 9 bases at J, with 12 bases between. The CDR3 contains 13 residues. Germline lookup yields CDR1 SGHRS and CDR2 YFSETQ. The CDR3 loop is CASSLEQGVSYTL. In nucleotides, the CDR3 is TGCGCCAGCAGCTTGGAACAGGGAGTGAGCTACACCCTC.

The J gene is TRBJ1-5, the V gene TRBV7-3; TRBD1 aligns across 8 bases. Per germline, CDR1 SGHTA and CDR2 FQGTGA. Losses at the gene ends were 5 bases for V and 5 bases for J; bases not matched to a gene: 2. The CDR3 loop spans 13 amino acids. CDR3 DNA sequence: TGTGCCAGCAGCGAACAGGGGGATCAGCCCCAGCATTTT. Amino acid sequence: CASSEQGDQPQHF.

The chain has TRBV6-5 and TRBJ1-2; D not resolved. The ends were cut back, 2 bases at V and 4 bases at J, with 11 bases in the middle. CDR3 length equals 14 residues. CDR1 is MNHEY and CDR2 is SVGAGI in the germline V gene. In DNA, the CDR3 is TGTGCCAGCAGTTACGCCAGACCGGGCTATGGCTACACCTTC. Protein product: CASSYARPGYGYTF.

This clone was seen just once. The V and J genes are TRBV30 and TRBJ2-3; D gene uncertain. Between the trimmed V and J ends, which lost 0 bases and 3 bases, there was a span of 13 bases. CDR1 is GTSNPN and CDR2 is SVGIG in the germline V gene (reference sequence). This CDR3 has 15 amino acids. The chain's CDR3 is CAWSVQLSETDTQYF. The CDR3 DNA is TGTGCCTGGAGTGTACAATTGTCGGAGACAGATACGCAGTATTTT.

The chain joins TRBV6-1 to TRBJ1-1; tentatively, D is TRBD1 (5 bases). The length of the CDR3 is 15 residues. Deletions cut 5 bases from V and 1 base from J, with 14 bases between. Germline V gene lookup returns CDR1 MNHNS and CDR2 SASEGT. In DNA, the CDR3 is TGTGCCAGCAGTCCAAGGGGTGATACGAACACTGAAGCTTTCTTT. Translating gives CASSPRGDTNTEAFF.

The gene calls are TRBV19 and TRBJ2-3, with 8 bases fitting TRBD2. The CDR3 sequence is 19 residues long. V shed 0 bases, J shed 0 bases, and the junction held 11 bases outside the gene matches. Germline V lookup: CDR1 LNHDA, CDR2 SQIVND (reference sequence). For the CDR3, the DNA is TGTGCCAGTAGTATAGATCTGGCTAGCGGGTGGGGGAGCACAGATACGCAGTATTTT. Amino acids: CASSIDLASGWGSTDTQYF.

The rearrangement uses TRBV6-5 and TRBJ2-4; D perhaps matches TRBD2 (6 bases). The CDR3 length is 14 residues. The germline V gene has CDR1 MNHEY and CDR2 SVGAGI. Trimming shortened V by 6 bases and J by 2 bases, and 11 bases separated the two germline ends. In DNA form, the CDR3 reads TGTGCCAGCAGACAGCTAGCGTCCAAAAACATTCAGTACTTC. It specifies CASRQLASKNIQYF.

This clone was detected once. This rearrangement joins TRBV7-2 to TRBJ2-7; possible D gene TRBD1, 5 bases. The V and J ends lost 5 bases and 3 bases respectively, with 8 bases between them. CDR3 length: 12 amino acids. CDR1 SGHTA and CDR2 FQGNSA come from the germline V gene. This CDR3 reads CASSRRGYEQYF. In DNA, the CDR3 is TGTGCCAGCAGCCGAAGGGGCTACGAGCAGTACTTC.

This chain links TRBV5-4 with TRBJ2-5, with 9 bases identical to TRBD2. V was clipped by 1 base and J by 5 bases; unmatched bases: 6. The CDR3 loop spans 15 amino acids. Looked up from germline, CDR1 is SGHNT and CDR2 is YYREEE (reference sequence). The CDR3 bases are TGTGCCAGCAGCTTGTTTAGCGGGAGCCTGGAGACCCAGTACTTC. As protein: CASSLFSGSLETQYF.

The genes are TRBV2 and TRBJ1-2; D not certain. The CDR3 is 15 residues long. Germline CDR1 and CDR2: SNHLY and FYNNEI. V shed 5 bases and J shed 4 bases, with 17 bases lying between them. CDR3 residues: CASSLIGNTGYGYTF. The CDR3 DNA is TGTGCCAGCAGTTTAATAGGAAATACGGGCTATGGCTACACCTTC.

CDR3 in DNA: TGTGCCAGCTCACCTTCCCAGAATAGCAATCAGCCCCAGCATTTT. This encodes CASSPSQNSNQPQHF. This chain joins TRBV18 and TRBJ1-5; D uncertain. Deletions cut 3 bases from V and 0 bases from J, with 9 bases between. Germline CDR1 KGHSH, CDR2 LQKENI. The length of the CDR3 is 15 residues.

The chain employs TRBV9 and TRBJ1-2; 8 nucleotides agree with TRBD1. After removal of 5 bases from V and 11 bases from J, the junction contained 11 bases not matched to a gene. The CDR3 contains 13 residues. The germline CDR1 and CDR2 sequences are SGDLS and YYNGEE. In DNA, the CDR3 is TGTGCCAGCAGTCTCCTAGGACAGGGTGCTTACACCTTC. Residues: CASSLLGQGAYTF.

CDR3 in DNA: TGTGCCAGCAGACCCGGGACTAGCGATTCCAATGAGCAGTTCTTC. Encoded protein: CASRPGTSDSNEQFF. V is TRBV5-4 and J is TRBJ2-1; TRBD2 aligns across 10 bases. Per the germline V gene, CDR1 is SGHNT and CDR2 is YYREEE (reference sequence). The CDR3 contains 15 residues. V shed 5 bases and J 6 bases; nucleotides not matched to a gene: 8.

The rearrangement joins TRBV2 to TRBJ2-3; the match to TRBD1 covers 10 bases. V was pared by 6 bases and J by 2 bases, with 2 bases of the junction left unmatched. The germline gives CDR1 SNHLY, CDR2 FYNNEI. The CDR3 spans 14 residues. The CDR3 DNA reads as TGTGCCAGCAGGGGGACAGGGGTCACAGATACGCAGTATTTT. Translated: CASRGTGVTDTQYF.

This sequence joins TRBV29-1 and TRBJ1-2; TRBD1 agrees at 9 bases. V lost 5 bases, J lost 8 bases, and 6 bases stayed unmatched. The CDR3 totals 12 residues. Germline values: CDR1 SQVTM, CDR2 ANQGSEA. This chain's CDR3 is CSVRGDREGYTF. The DNA for the CDR3 is TGCAGCGTTAGGGGGGACAGGGAAGGCTACACCTTC.